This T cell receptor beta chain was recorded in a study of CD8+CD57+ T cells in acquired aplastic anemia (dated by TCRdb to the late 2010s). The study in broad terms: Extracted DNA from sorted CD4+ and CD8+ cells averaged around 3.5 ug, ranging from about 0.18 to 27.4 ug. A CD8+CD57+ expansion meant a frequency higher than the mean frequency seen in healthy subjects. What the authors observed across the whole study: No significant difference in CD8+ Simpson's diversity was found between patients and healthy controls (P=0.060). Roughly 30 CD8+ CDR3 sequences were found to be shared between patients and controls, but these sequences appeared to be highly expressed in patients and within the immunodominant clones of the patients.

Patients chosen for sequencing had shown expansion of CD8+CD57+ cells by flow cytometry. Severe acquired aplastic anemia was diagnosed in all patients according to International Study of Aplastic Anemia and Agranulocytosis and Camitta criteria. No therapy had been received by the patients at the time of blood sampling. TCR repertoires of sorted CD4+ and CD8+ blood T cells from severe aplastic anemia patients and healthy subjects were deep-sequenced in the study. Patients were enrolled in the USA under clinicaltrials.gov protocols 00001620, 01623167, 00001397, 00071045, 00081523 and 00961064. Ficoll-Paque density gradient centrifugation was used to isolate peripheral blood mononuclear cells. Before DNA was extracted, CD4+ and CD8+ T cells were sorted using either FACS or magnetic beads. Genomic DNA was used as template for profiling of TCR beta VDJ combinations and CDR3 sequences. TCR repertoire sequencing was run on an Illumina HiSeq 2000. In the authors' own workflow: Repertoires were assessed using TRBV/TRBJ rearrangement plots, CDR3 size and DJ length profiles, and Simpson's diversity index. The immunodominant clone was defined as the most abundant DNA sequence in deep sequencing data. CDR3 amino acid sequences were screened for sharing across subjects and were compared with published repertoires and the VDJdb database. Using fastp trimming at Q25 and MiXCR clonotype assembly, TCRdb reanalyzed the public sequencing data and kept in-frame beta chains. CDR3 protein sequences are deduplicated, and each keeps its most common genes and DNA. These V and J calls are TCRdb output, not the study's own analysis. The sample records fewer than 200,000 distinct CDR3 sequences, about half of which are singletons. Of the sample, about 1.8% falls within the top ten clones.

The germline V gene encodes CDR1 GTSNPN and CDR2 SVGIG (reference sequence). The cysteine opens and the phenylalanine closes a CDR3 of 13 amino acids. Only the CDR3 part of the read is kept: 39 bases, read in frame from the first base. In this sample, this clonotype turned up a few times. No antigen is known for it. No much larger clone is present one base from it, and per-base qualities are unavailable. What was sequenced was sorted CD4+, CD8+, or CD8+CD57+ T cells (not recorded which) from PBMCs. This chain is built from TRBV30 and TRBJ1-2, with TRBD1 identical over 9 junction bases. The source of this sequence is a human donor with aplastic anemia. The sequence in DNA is TGTGCTCATAGGCCGGACAGGGGCTGTGGCTACACCTTC. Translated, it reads CAHRPDRGCGYTF.